The text below deals with one TCR beta chain. No antigen is known for it. Sequencing used immunoSEQ version 4 in survey mode. Here immunoSEQ multiplex PCR was the method, and the copy in TCRdb shows in-frame clones only, minus some. This table holds 46,000 or so clones, under 85% found once. Lysates of CMV-infected fibroblasts at 10 ug/mL stimulated these cells. Sorted nonresponding memory CD4+ T cells were CD40L-negative, CD69-negative, CD45RO-high. Stimulated PBMCs had first been depleted of CD8+ T cells. This CDR3 has 16 amino acids. The V and J ends lost 5 bases and 2 bases respectively, with 18 bases between them. Germline assignment: CDR1 SGHTA and CDR2 FQGNSA. These data are taken from a study of persistence of HIV-infected CD4 T cells. As for the study in general: A couple of participants gave one leukapheresis sample; others gave up to about 180 mL blood repeatedly.

General study results and limits: Within sorted populations, more oligoclonal TCRs accompanied more oligoclonal proviruses.

V gene TRBV7-2 combines with J gene TRBJ1-1; D possibly corresponds to TRBD1 (5 bases). The TCR comes from an adult man with HIV who was CMV-seropositive. Here the sequenced sample was CD4+ T cells sorted from PBMCs after approximately 20-hour stimulation, taken from a patient who received antiretroviral therapy. In DNA, the CDR3 is TGTGCCAGCAGCCCGGACGCGAGACAGCTAAACACTGAAGCTTTCTTT. It translates to CASSPDARQLNTEAFF.